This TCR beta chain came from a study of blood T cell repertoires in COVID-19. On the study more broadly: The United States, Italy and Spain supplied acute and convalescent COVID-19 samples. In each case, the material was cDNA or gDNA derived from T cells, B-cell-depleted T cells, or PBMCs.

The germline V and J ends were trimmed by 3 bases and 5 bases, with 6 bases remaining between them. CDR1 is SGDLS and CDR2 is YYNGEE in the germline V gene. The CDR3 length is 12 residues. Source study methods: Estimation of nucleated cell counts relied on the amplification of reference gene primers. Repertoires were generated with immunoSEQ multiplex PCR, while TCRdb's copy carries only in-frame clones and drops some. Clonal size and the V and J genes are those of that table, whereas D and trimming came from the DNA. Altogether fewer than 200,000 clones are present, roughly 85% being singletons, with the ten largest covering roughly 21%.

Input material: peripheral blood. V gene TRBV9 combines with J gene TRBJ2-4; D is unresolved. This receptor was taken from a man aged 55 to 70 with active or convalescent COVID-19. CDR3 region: CASSGLENIQYF. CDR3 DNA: TGTGCCAGCAGCGGCTTAGAAAACATTCAGTACTTC.